This TCR beta chain was found in a study of breast tumors, draining lymph nodes, adjacent tissues. Per germline, CDR1 SNHLY and CDR2 FYNNEI. The CDR3 extends over 13 amino acids. Deletions cut 7 bases from V and 0 bases from J, with 8 bases between. The study's findings and limits: The data were judged consistent with most tumor T cells coming from lymph node and expanding in tumor. Tumors had less TCR diversity than lymph nodes, more than nontumor tissue.

Remarks on this clonotype: The antigen remains unidentified.

The lymph nodes were axillary draining lymph nodes from breast cancer patients. TCRdb passed the multiplex PCR reads through MiXCR, listing each CDR3 protein once. Here the sample spans about 140,000 distinct CDR3 sequences, 32% being singletons. Sample: axillary lymph node tissue. The receptor's source is a female donor with breast cancer. Some clones in this sample may be carry-over from other donors' samples. V is TRBV2 and J is TRBJ2-3; D not certain. The chain's CDR3 is CASNGISTDTQYF. The CDR3 nucleotides are TGTGCCAGCAATGGGATTAGCACAGATACGCAGTATTTT.